One and the same sample provided the 17 T cell receptor beta chains below, sequenced in a study of PD-1 blockade in classical Hodgkin lymphoma. The assay was immunoSEQ multiplex PCR, and TCRdb's table has in-frame clones only and misses some. This sample has about 49,000 clones, with about 90% found just once. The time point was: cycle 4 day 1 (C4D1), after more than five weeks of nivolumab. Every patient relapsed after autologous stem cell transplantation, and brentuximab vedotin exposure varied. This sample comprised peripheral blood mononuclear cells (PBMCs), obtained before the fourth cycle of nivolumab. These receptors were obtained from a human donor with classical Hodgkin lymphoma.

This sequence joins TRBV7-9 and TRBJ2-3; TRBD2 is a possible D gene (6 bases). Between the trimmed V and J ends, which lost 2 bases and 0 bases, there was a span of 18 bases. Germline assignment: CDR1 SEHNR and CDR2 FQNEAQ (reference sequence). The CDR3 is 18 amino acids. This CDR3 is CASSLKPRAGTSTDTQYF. Here the CDR3 DNA reads TGTGCCAGCAGCTTAAAACCCCGAGCCGGGACTAGCACAGATACGCAGTATTTT.

This chain connects TRBV7-9 to TRBJ2-2; TRBD2 is a possible D gene (5 bases). V shed 1 base and J shed 4 bases, with 13 bases lying between them. Germline values: CDR1 SEHNR, CDR2 FQNEAQ (reference sequence). This CDR3 spans 16 amino acids. CDR3 coding DNA: TGTGCCAGCAGCTTAGGTGGTAGCGCAATCACCGGGGAGCTGTTTTTT. Its protein is CASSLGGSAITGELFF.

The V call is TRBV5-4, the J call TRBJ2-5; TRBD2 aligns across 11 bases. Losses at the gene ends were 4 bases for V and 3 bases for J; bases not matched to a gene: 8. Germline V gives CDR1 SGHNT, CDR2 YYREEE (reference sequence). The CDR3 is 16 amino acids. The CDR3 region is CASSASGGLAEETQYF. Here the CDR3 DNA reads TGTGCCAGCAGCGCCAGTGGGGGACTAGCGGAAGAGACCCAGTACTTC. The full variable domain, with the rest looked up from reference TRBV5-4 and TRBJ2-5, is ETGVTQSPTHLIKTRGQQVTLRCSSQSGHNTVSWYQQALGQGPQFIFQYYREEENGRGNFPPRFSGLQFPNYSSELNVNALELDDSALYLCASSASGGLAEETQYFGPGTRLLVL.

The chain combines TRBV11-2 with TRBJ1-1, with 8 bases that match TRBD1. Germline V gene data show CDR1 as SGHAT and CDR2 as FQNNGV. J was trimmed by 7 bases and V by 6 bases; bases with no gene match: 10. This CDR3 is 14 amino acids long. The CDR3 nucleotides are TGTGCCAGCAGACTTCCGGGACAGGTTGGTGAAGCTTTCTTT. It encodes CASRLPGQVGEAFF.

The V gene is TRBV10-1, the J gene TRBJ2-5; the match to TRBD2 covers 14 bases. Germline V CDR1 and CDR2: WNHNN, SYGVQD (reference sequence). V dropped 6 bases and J dropped 6; count of bases not matched to a gene: 12. This CDR3 spans 17 amino acids. CDR3 sequence: CASRTGTSGRFVKTQYF. For the CDR3, the DNA is TGCGCCAGCAGAACCGGGACTAGCGGGAGATTTGTGAAGACCCAGTACTTC.

The chain links TRBV6-1 to TRBJ1-3; 7 bases map to TRBD1. Losses at the gene ends were 6 bases for V and 0 bases for J; bases not matched to a gene: 2. The CDR3 consists of 14 residues. Germline V gene sequence: CDR1 MNHNS, CDR2 SASEGT. CDR3: CASRTGFSGNTIYF. For the CDR3, the DNA is TGTGCCAGCAGGACAGGGTTCTCTGGAAACACCATATATTTT.

This chain links TRBV28 with TRBJ2-7; TRBD1 might be the D (6 bases). Germline assignment: CDR1 MDHEN and CDR2 SYDVKM. CDR3 length: 15 residues. The V gene lost 1 base and the J gene lost 4 bases, with 14 bases spanning the gap. The CDR3 DNA follows: TGTGCCAGCAGTTTATCTTTGGGCAGGGGTTACGAGCAGTACTTC. Amino acid sequence: CASSLSLGRGYEQYF.

This chain joins TRBV9 and TRBJ1-1, with D hard to call. The V gene lost 0 bases and the J gene lost 6 bases, with 3 bases spanning the gap. The CDR3 is made up of 11 amino acids. In germline, CDR1 is SGDLS, CDR2 YYNGEE. CDR3 sequence reads: CASSVEPEAFF. The DNA for the CDR3 is TGTGCCAGCAGCGTAGAACCTGAAGCTTTCTTT.

The V call is TRBV6-1, the J call TRBJ2-1; 10 bases are shared with TRBD2. This CDR3 region has 16 residues. From germline, CDR1 is MNHNS and CDR2 SASEGT. V lost 1 base and J lost 4; bases outside the gene matches: 4. The CDR3 DNA sequence: TGTGCCAGCAGTGAAGGCGGAGCGGGAGGGTACAATGAGCAGTTCTTC. This encodes CASSEGGAGGYNEQFF.

The chain carries TRBV7-4 and TRBJ1-1, with 7 bases fitting TRBD1. Germline V gene data show CDR1 as SGHVT and CDR2 as SQSDAQ. V dropped 3 bases and J dropped 3; count of bases not matched to a gene: 10. This CDR3 has 16 amino acids. The CDR3 sequence: CASSFRDSKAYTEAFF. The CDR3, as DNA: TGTGCCAGCAGCTTCCGGGACAGCAAGGCGTACACTGAAGCTTTCTTT.

The chain uses TRBV5-4 and TRBJ2-5; 8 bases map to TRBD2. The CDR3 extends over 15 amino acids. With 0 bases clipped from V and 3 bases from J, the junction kept 4 bases outside the gene matches. Germline V CDR1 and CDR2: SGHNT, YYREEE (reference sequence). CDR3 residues: CASSLDKGLEETQYF. Written as DNA, the CDR3 is TGTGCCAGCAGCTTGGATAAGGGACTAGAAGAGACCCAGTACTTC.

The genes are TRBV4-1 and TRBJ2-5; 9 bases align to TRBD1. The germline CDR1 and CDR2 sequences are MGHRA and YSYEKL. J lost 5 bases, V lost 4 bases, and 8 bases had no gene match. The CDR3 consists of 15 residues. The CDR3 DNA follows: TGCGCCAGCAGCCGAAGGGGACAGGGTAAGGAGACCCAGTACTTC. Its protein product is CASSRRGQGKETQYF.

This chain uses TRBV5-1 with TRBJ1-2, with 8 bases aligning to TRBD1. Germline V gene sequence: CDR1 SGHRS, CDR2 YFSETQ. The V and J ends lost 2 bases and 2 bases, in that order; junction bases with no gene match: 14. This CDR3 is 18 amino acids long. CDR3 amino acids: CASSLKTGTGLLNYGYTF. As DNA, the CDR3 is TGCGCCAGCAGCTTAAAGACCGGGACAGGACTTTTAAACTATGGCTACACCTTC. The full variable domain, in which reference TRBV5-1 and TRBJ1-2 provide the parts outside the CDR3, is KAGVTQTPRYLIKTRGQQVTLSCSPISGHRSVSWYQQTPGQGLQFLFEYFSETQRNKGNFPGRFSGRQFSNSRSEMNVSTLELGDSALYLCASSLKTGTGLLNYGYTFGSGTRLTVV.

The V call is TRBV6-5, the J call TRBJ2-5; 10 bases match TRBD1. The CDR3 sequence is 16 residues long. With V trimmed by 4 bases and J by 5 bases, 10 bases remained unmatched. Germline CDR1 reads MNHEY; CDR2 reads SVGAGI. The CDR3, as DNA: TGTGCCAGCAGTTCCTCCGACAGGGGGCTTGAGGAGACCCAGTACTTC. Its protein product is CASSSSDRGLEETQYF.

The J gene is TRBJ2-5, the V gene TRBV7-3; possibly TRBD2 for D (5 bases). Per the germline V gene, CDR1 is SGHTA and CDR2 is FQGTGA. Deletions cut 5 bases from V and 5 bases from J, with 12 bases between. There are 13 residues in the CDR3. The CDR3 nucleotides are TGTGCCAGCAGCGTGGGAGCGGAGGAGACCCAGTACTTC. Protein: CASSVGAEETQYF.

This clone appeared a single time. The rearrangement joins TRBV19 to TRBJ2-3, with TRBD1 matching over 7 bases. The length of the CDR3 is 15 residues. The trim removed 3 bases at V and 3 bases at J, leaving 6 bases unmatched. Germline V gene sequence: CDR1 LNHDA, CDR2 SQIVND (reference sequence). The CDR3 reads CASSMGTVRTDTQYF. CDR3 nucleotide sequence: TGTGCCAGTAGTATGGGGACAGTAAGGACAGATACGCAGTATTTT.

The table lists this clone with a count of one. This chain uses TRBV5-1 with TRBJ2-1, with 8 bases identical to TRBD2. This CDR3 spans 16 amino acids. Trimming at V came to 0 bases and at J to 0 bases, leaving 2 bases not matched to a gene. The germline gives CDR1 SGHRS, CDR2 YFSETQ. CDR3: CASSLVGTSSYNEQFF. The CDR3 DNA reads as TGCGCCAGCAGCTTGGTTGGGACTAGCTCCTACAATGAGCAGTTCTTC. Full variable domain (outside the CDR3, taken from reference TRBV5-1 and TRBJ2-1): KAGVTQTPRYLIKTRGQQVTLSCSPISGHRSVSWYQQTPGQGLQFLFEYFSETQRNKGNFPGRFSGRQFSNSRSEMNVSTLELGDSALYLCASSLVGTSSYNEQFFGPGTRLTVL.